The rows below give T cell receptor beta chains drawn from one sample of a study of human T cells and chemical hapten exposure. TCRdb ran MiXCR on the RACE reads and lists one entry per CDR3 protein. The data show roughly 380,000 distinct CDR3 sequences, around 4.8% seen once. Here the sequenced sample was whole blood, taken in connection with sensitization to the hapten diphenylcyclopropenone (DPC). The source is a woman aged 45-65 years with alopecia areata. Some clones in this sample may be carry-over from other donors' samples. Both conserved end residues are part of each CDR3. A D gene is named only where the DNA matches it firmly. The listing skips clone size in some rows; elsewhere it reads once, few, many or a size class.

size,V,D,J,CDR3,DNA
many,TRBV18,NA,TRBJ1-1,CASSPRGGNTEAFF,TGTGCCAGCAGCCCCCGGGGCGGAAATACTGAAGCTTTCTTT
NA,TRBV12-3/TRBV12-4,NA,TRBJ1-1,CASSLSGGAGEAFF,TGTGCCAGCAGTTTAAGCGGGGGGGCAGGTGAAGCTTTCTTT
many,TRBV6-6,TRBD1,TRBJ1-1,CASSRGPMNTEAFF,TGTGCCAGCAGCAGGGGGCCGATGAACACTGAAGCTTTCTTT
many,TRBV4-2,NA,TRBJ2-3,CASSQDRQNTQYF,TGTGCCAGCAGCCAAGATCGCCAGAATACGCAGTATTTT
many,TRBV12-3/TRBV12-4,TRBD2,TRBJ2-7,CASSPSGRSSYEQYF,TGTGCCAGCAGTCCTAGCGGGCGATCCTCCTACGAGCAGTACTTC
many,TRBV11-2,NA,TRBJ1-1,CASSRGRENTEAFF,TGTGCCAGCAGCCGGGGACGGGAGAACACTGAAGCTTTCTTT
many,TRBV4-3,TRBD2,TRBJ2-1,CASSWSSGRGSYNEQFF,TGCGCCAGCAGCTGGTCTAGCGGGAGGGGTTCCTACAATGAGCAGTTCTTC
few,TRBV10-3,NA,TRBJ1-1,CAISGKGGTEAFF,TGTGCCATCAGTGGGAAGGGAGGCACTGAAGCTTTCTTT
many,TRBV28,NA,TRBJ1-1,CASSLLTGLGNTEAFF,TGTGCCAGCAGTTTGCTAACAGGTTTGGGGAACACTGAAGCTTTCTTT
many,TRBV29-1,TRBD2,TRBJ2-3,CSVEGGGLVTQYF,TGCAGCGTTGAAGGAGGGGGACTAGTAACGCAGTATTTT
many,TRBV7-9,NA,TRBJ1-6,CASSFGGDSPLHF,TGTGCCAGCAGCTTCGGGGGAGATTCACCCCTCCACTTT
many,TRBV29-1,TRBD1,TRBJ2-3,CSVEPRTGETDTQYF,TGCAGCGTTGAACCTAGGACAGGGGAGACAGATACGCAGTATTTT
many,TRBV6-1,TRBD1,TRBJ2-2,CASSTRQGGSNTGELFF,TGTGCCAGCAGTACCCGACAGGGCGGTTCGAACACCGGGGAGCTGTTTTTT
NA,TRBV20-1,NA,TRBJ2-1,CSASQISAGEQFF,TGCAGTGCTAGTCAAATATCGGCTGGTGAGCAGTTCTTC
many,TRBV4-1,NA,TRBJ2-1,CASSQEGQWDEQFF,TGCGCCAGCAGCCAAGAGGGCCAATGGGATGAGCAGTTCTTC
NA,TRBV9,NA,TRBJ2-1,CASSVGFDEQFF,TGTGCCAGCAGCGTAGGATTCGATGAGCAGTTCTTC
many,TRBV5-1,NA,TRBJ1-5,CASSLSGPEPQHF,TGCGCCAGCAGCTTGTCAGGCCCAGAGCCCCAGCATTTT
few,TRBV13,TRBD1,TRBJ2-1,CASSPDRGNEQFF,TGTGCCAGCAGTCCGGACAGGGGCAATGAGCAGTTCTTC
few,TRBV18,NA,TRBJ2-2,CASSPGVQSGELFF,TGTGCCAGCTCTCCGGGAGTACAATCCGGGGAGCTGTTTTTT
many,TRBV6-5,TRBD2,TRBJ2-3,CASSYGGLAGELDTQYF,TGTGCCAGCAGTTACGGGGGACTAGCGGGAGAGCTGGATACGCAGTATTTT
many,TRBV6-2/TRBV6-3,TRBD1,TRBJ1-2,CASSYPGTGYDGYTF,TGTGCCAGCAGTTATCCGGGGACAGGGTACGATGGCTACACCTTC
many,TRBV20-1,TRBD1,TRBJ1-2,CSARLTGGADGYTF,TGCAGTGCTAGACTGACAGGGGGCGCGGATGGCTACACCTTC
few,TRBV7-2,NA,TRBJ1-2,CASSSLRGSYGYTF,TGTGCCAGCAGCTCCCTACGGGGCTCCTATGGCTACACCTTC
many,TRBV5-5,TRBD1,TRBJ2-7,CASSWGTGPYEQYF,TGTGCCAGCAGCTGGGGGACAGGCCCCTACGAGCAGTACTTC
many,TRBV10-3,NA,TRBJ2-3,CAISESPRTDTQYF,TGTGCCATCAGTGAGTCCCCCCGGACAGATACGCAGTATTTT
many,TRBV7-2,TRBD2,TRBJ2-3,CASSLGRTSGGTTDTQYF,TGTGCCAGCAGCTTAGGGCGGACTAGCGGGGGGACCACAGATACGCAGTATTTT
NA,TRBV29-1,NA,TRBJ1-4,CSVRHGSANEKLFF,TGCAGCGTCCGTCATGGGTCAGCAAATGAAAAACTGTTTTTT
many,TRBV5-1,TRBD1,TRBJ1-5,CASSLGQGANQPQHF,TGCGCCAGCAGCTTGGGACAGGGGGCAAATCAGCCCCAGCATTTT
many,TRBV29-1,TRBD1,TRBJ1-4,CSVYLQGQGYEKLFF,TGCAGCGTTTATTTGCAGGGACAGGGGTATGAAAAACTGTTTTTT
few,TRBV7-6,TRBD1,TRBJ2-5,CASSDPDRTYQETQYF,TGTGCCAGCAGCGACCCGGACAGGACCTACCAAGAGACCCAGTACTTC
many,TRBV18,NA,TRBJ2-1,CASSPGSRGHEQFF,TGTGCCAGCTCACCAGGGTCCCGCGGCCATGAGCAGTTCTTC
NA,TRBV6-1,NA,TRBJ2-2,CASIPRDIDTGELFF,TGTGCCAGCATACCCCGGGACATCGACACCGGGGAGCTGTTTTTT
many,TRBV24-1,TRBD2,TRBJ2-1,CATSRGGGHNEQFF,TGTGCCACCAGCCGGGGGGGCGGCCACAATGAGCAGTTCTTC
many,TRBV5-5,NA,TRBJ1-1,CASSIRELNTEAFF,TGTGCCAGCAGCATCAGGGAGCTGAACACTGAAGCTTTCTTT
few,TRBV12-3/TRBV12-4,NA,TRBJ1-4,CASSWTGEKLFF,TGTGCCAGCAGTTGGACGGGGGAAAAACTGTTTTTT
many,TRBV6-2/TRBV6-3,NA,TRBJ2-5,CASSFGPVTETQYF,TGTGCCAGCAGTTTTGGGCCCGTTACGGAGACCCAGTACTTC
many,TRBV28,NA,TRBJ2-3,CASSYGGTSTDTQYF,TGTGCCAGCAGTTACGGCGGAACTAGCACAGATACGCAGTATTTT
NA,TRBV2,NA,TRBJ2-1,CASSDRMYEQFF,TGTGCCAGCAGTGACAGGATGTATGAGCAGTTCTTC
many,TRBV7-2,NA,TRBJ2-1,CASSLGIATEQFF,TGTGCCAGCAGCTTAGGAATTGCCACTGAGCAGTTCTTC
many,TRBV20-1,NA,TRBJ1-1,CSASPPGTEAFF,TGCAGTGCTAGCCCGCCGGGCACTGAAGCTTTCTTT
few,TRBV12-3/TRBV12-4,TRBD1,TRBJ2-1,CASSFGTGGNEQFF,TGTGCCAGCAGTTTTGGGACAGGAGGTAATGAGCAGTTCTTC
few,TRBV3-1,NA,TRBJ1-2,CASSQTFLPHGYTF,TGTGCCAGCAGCCAGACATTCTTACCCCATGGCTACACCTTC
many,TRBV7-8,TRBD2,TRBJ2-1,CASRPTSGGAYEQFF,TGTGCCAGCAGACCGACTAGCGGGGGGGCCTATGAGCAGTTCTTC